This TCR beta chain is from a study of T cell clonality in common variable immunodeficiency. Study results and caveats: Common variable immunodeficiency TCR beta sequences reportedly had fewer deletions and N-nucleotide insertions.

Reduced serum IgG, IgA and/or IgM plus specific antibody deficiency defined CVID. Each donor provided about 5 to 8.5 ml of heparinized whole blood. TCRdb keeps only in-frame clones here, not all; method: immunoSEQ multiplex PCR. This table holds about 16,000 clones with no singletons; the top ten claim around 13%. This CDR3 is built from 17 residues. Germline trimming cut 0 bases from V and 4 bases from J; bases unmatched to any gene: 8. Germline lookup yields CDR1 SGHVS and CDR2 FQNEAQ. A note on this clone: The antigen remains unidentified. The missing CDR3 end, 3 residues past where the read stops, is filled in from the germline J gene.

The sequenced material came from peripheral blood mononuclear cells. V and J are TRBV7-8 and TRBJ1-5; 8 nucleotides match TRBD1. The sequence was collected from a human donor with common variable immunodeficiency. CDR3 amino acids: CASSLATTGVMNQPQHF. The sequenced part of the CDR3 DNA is TGTGCCAGCAGCTTAGCCACGACAGGGGTGATGAATCAGCCC.